These T cell receptor beta chains were read from a single sample in a study of blood T cell repertoires in COVID-19. Here immunoSEQ multiplex PCR was the method, and the copy in TCRdb shows in-frame clones only, minus some. Seen here are around 250,000 clones, about nine tenths observed once, and the top ten hold 2.2%. The sample was peripheral blood. Every receptor here comes from a man aged 30 to 45 who had recovered from COVID-19. CDR3s include the opening cysteine and the closing phenylalanine or tryptophan. A D gene is named only where the DNA matches it firmly. Clone size is given for some rows only: seen once, a few or many times, or a class if the clone is expanded.

v_gene	j_gene	abundance	d_gene	CDR3nt	CDR3aa
TRBV4-1	TRBJ2-2	once	-	TGCGCCAGCAGCCAAGACCCGCACTCCGGGACAAGGAACACCGGGGAGCTGTTTTTT	CASSQDPHSGTRNTGELFF
TRBV9	TRBJ1-2	-	-	TGTGCCAGCAGCTTTCGGACAGCCCCAGATCCCCTTATGGACTATGGCTACACCTTC	CASSFRTAPDPLMDYGYTF
TRBV27	TRBJ2-1	few	TRBD2	TGTGCCAGCAGCACCATATGGACTAGCGGGGGTTATGAGCAGTTCTTC	CASSTIWTSGGYEQFF
TRBV9	TRBJ2-5	-	-	TGTGCCAGCAGCGTACCCACGGTCGGTGGGGGGGAGACCCAGTACTTC	CASSVPTVGGGETQYF
TRBV19	TRBJ1-1	-	-	TGTGCCAGTAAGGGGGTTGGGGTGAAAGCTTTCTTT	CASKGVGVKAFF
TRBV11-2	TRBJ1-2	-	-	TGTGCCAGCAGCTTAGAATTAGGGTCCACCGAGGGAGGCTACACCTTC	CASSLELGSTEGGYTF
TRBV9	TRBJ1-6	-	-	TGTGCCAGCAGCGTAGAATTCGGGTACCCCCTCCACTTT	CASSVEFGYPLHF
TRBV7-8	TRBJ2-1	-	TRBD2	TGTGCCAGCAGCCCAGTAGGGAGCGGGGGGGCCGACAATGAGCAGTTCTTC	CASSPVGSGGADNEQFF
TRBV4-1	TRBJ2-1	-	TRBD2	TGCGCCAGCAGCCACTCGGGACTAGCGGGGTTGAGCTCCTACAATGAGCAGTTCTTC	CASSHSGLAGLSSYNEQFF
TRBV7-9	TRBJ1-1	-	-	TGTGCCAGCAGCTTATTCGGTCGGAACACTGAAGCTTTCTTT	CASSLFGRNTEAFF
TRBV6-5	TRBJ1-2	-	-	TGTGCCAGCAGTTACCTCAACAGGGACGGCTACACCTTC	CASSYLNRDGYTF
TRBV5-1	TRBJ2-3	-	-	TGCGCCAGCAGAGAGGCTCGTAGGCATACGCAGTATTTT	CASREARRHTQYF
TRBV3-1/TRBV3-2	TRBJ2-2	-	TRBD2	TGTGCCAGCAGCCATGCGACTAGCGGGACGACCGGGGAGCTGTTTTTT	CASSHATSGTTGELFF
TRBV7-7	TRBJ2-1	once	-	TGTGCCAGCAGCCCGTTACAGGGCCTTTTAGATGAGCAGTTCTTC	CASSPLQGLLDEQFF
TRBV5-4	TRBJ2-1	-	TRBD2	TGTGCCAGCAGCCGCGGACTAGCGGGGGGTACCTACAATGAGCAGTTCTTC	CASSRGLAGGTYNEQFF
TRBV7-9	TRBJ2-3	-	-	TGTGCCAGCAGCGCACAGGTAATCACAGATACGCAGTATTTT	CASSAQVITDTQYF
TRBV30	TRBJ1-1	few	TRBD1	TGTGCCTGGCGGGGACAGGGGAACACTGAAGCTTTCTTT	CAWRGQGNTEAFF
TRBV11-2	TRBJ1-1	-	-	TGTGCCAGCAGCCCAGAGTGGGGGCAGAGAACTGAAGCTTTCTTT	CASSPEWGQRTEAFF
TRBV6-7	TRBJ1-4	-	TRBD1	TGTGCCAGCAGTTACTCTAAGTGTGAAATGGCCGGGACAGTAAATGAAAAACTGTTTTTT	CASSYSKCEMAGTVNEKLFF
TRBV5-1	TRBJ2-2	-	-	TGCGCCAGCAGCCACAGCCGCACCGGGGAGCTGTTTTTT	CASSHSRTGELFF
TRBV18	TRBJ1-1	-	TRBD1	TGTGCCAGCTCACGGGACAGGATGAACACTGAAGCTTTCTTT	CASSRDRMNTEAFF
TRBV19	TRBJ2-7	-	-	TGTGCCAGTAGTCCGGCCGCGGATTACTACGAGCAGTACTTC	CASSPAADYYEQYF
TRBV2	TRBJ2-1	few	-	TGTGCCAGCAGTGAAGCGTGGCAGGGCAATGAGCAGTTCTTC	CASSEAWQGNEQFF
TRBV4-1	TRBJ2-7	-	TRBD2	TGCGCCAGCAGCCTTCGGGGGGGTGAGCAGTACTTC	CASSLRGGEQYF
TRBV13	TRBJ2-2	few	-	TGTGCCAGCAGCTCGCAGGGCCCCGGGGAGCTGTTTTTT	CASSSQGPGELFF
TRBV7-8	TRBJ2-1	-	TRBD2	TGTGCCAGCAGCTTGGGTCTAGCGGGGAACACCTACAATGAGCAGTTCTTC	CASSLGLAGNTYNEQFF
TRBV5-1	TRBJ1-2	-	TRBD1	TGCGCCAGCAGCCCCCGGACAGGGGGAGAAGGCTACACCTTC	CASSPRTGGEGYTF
TRBV25-1	TRBJ2-2	-	-	TGTGCCAGCGATCCCGGGTCCTACACCGGGGAGCTGTTTTTT	CASDPGSYTGELFF
TRBV10-3	TRBJ1-2	-	-	TGTGCCATCAGGGGCAGCTATGGCTACACCTTC	CAIRGSYGYTF
TRBV12-5	TRBJ2-2	-	-	TGTGCTAGTGGTTTGGTACGACTTGCGCGAGGTCGGTATGATTTGAACACCGGGGAGCTGTTTTTT	CASGLVRLARGRYDLNTGELFF
TRBV12-3/TRBV12-4	TRBJ1-2	-	TRBD1	TGTGCCAGCAGCTCGGACAGGGATTATGGCTACACCTTC	CASSSDRDYGYTF
TRBV11-2	TRBJ1-6	-	-	TGTGCCAGCAGCTTATTACGAGGGGGGAGGGGTTCACCCCTCCACTTT	CASSLLRGGRGSPLHF
TRBV29-1	TRBJ2-7	-	-	TGCAGCGTTCGCTGGGGGACATATAGCGAGCAGTACTTC	CSVRWGTYSEQYF
TRBV27	TRBJ1-6	many	-	TGTGCCAGCAGTAAGGGGATCGGGTCCTATAATTCACCCCTCCACTTT	CASSKGIGSYNSPLHF
TRBV7-2	TRBJ2-7	-	TRBD1	TGTGCCAGCAGCTTATGGACAGGGGATCCCTACGAGCAGTACTTC	CASSLWTGDPYEQYF
TRBV5-1	TRBJ1-2	-	-	TGCGCCAGCAGCTTAGACAGTCGGACCTATGGCTACACCTTC	CASSLDSRTYGYTF
TRBV30	TRBJ2-7	-	TRBD1	TGTGCCTGCACGCCACTAACAGGGGGACCCTACGAGCAGTACTTC	CACTPLTGGPYEQYF
TRBV9	TRBJ2-7	once	TRBD1	TGTGCCAGCAGCTTTTCCGACAGGGCCTACGAGCAGTACTTC	CASSFSDRAYEQYF
TRBV6-2/TRBV6-3	TRBJ2-1	-	TRBD2	TGTGCCAGCAGTTTCGGAGCGGGGATCTCCTACAATGAGCAGTTCTTC	CASSFGAGISYNEQFF
TRBV6-4	TRBJ2-7	-	TRBD1	TGTGCCAGCCCAGGGACAGGGCTCTACGAGCAGTACTTC	CASPGTGLYEQYF
TRBV4-3	TRBJ1-2	-	TRBD1	TGCGCCAGCAGCCCAACAGGGGACTATGGCTACACCTTC	CASSPTGDYGYTF
TRBV6-5	TRBJ1-5	-	-	TGTGCCACCGAGGTGACAGGCAATCAGCCCCAGCATTTT	CATEVTGNQPQHF
TRBV24-1	TRBJ2-7	-	-	TGTGCCACCAGGGGGGCTGTCCTTAACGAGCAGTACTTC	CATRGAVLNEQYF
TRBV4-2	TRBJ2-7	-	-	TGTGCCAGCAGCCAAGATCTTAGTTGGTCTTCCTACGAGCAGTACTTC	CASSQDLSWSSYEQYF
TRBV6-5	TRBJ2-7	-	TRBD2	TGTGCCAGCACCCCCGGGACTAGCCGCTCCTACGAGCAGTACTTC	CASTPGTSRSYEQYF
TRBV6-5	TRBJ2-2	-	-	TGTGCCAGCAGTTTCGGCCCCAGCGCGAACACCGGGGAGCTGTTTTTT	CASSFGPSANTGELFF
TRBV4-1	TRBJ1-6	-	-	TGCGCCAGCAGCCAAGTACAGGGATACAGTTCCTATAATTCACCCCTCCACTTT	CASSQVQGYSSYNSPLHF
TRBV3-1/TRBV3-2	TRBJ2-7	-	-	TGTGCCAGCAGCCAAGACGCCTTGAGCTCCTACGAGCAGTACTTC	CASSQDALSSYEQYF